A single sample is the source of the 12 T cell receptor beta chains below, sequenced in a study of human T cells and chemical hapten exposure. Regarding time point: patch test 1, 2 weeks after DPC sensitization. Specified treatment: therapeutic diphenylcyclopropenone sensitization with weekly scalp DPC. Using its own MiXCR run on the RACE reads, TCRdb lists one record per CDR3 protein. The data show 340,000 or so distinct CDR3 sequences, around 7% seen once. The specimen comprised whole blood, sampled in connection with sensitization to the hapten diphenylcyclopropenone (DPC). Source of these receptors: a woman under 30 with alopecia areata. Some clones in this sample may be carry-over from other donors' samples.

This clonotype showed up just a few times. The chain recombines TRBV7-9 with TRBJ2-1; D uncertain. The CDR3 is 12 residues long. Trimming stripped 5 bases from V and 7 bases from J, with 9 bases between. Germline loops: CDR1 SEHNR, CDR2 FQNEAQ (reference sequence). The CDR3 DNA reads as TGTGCCAGCAGCCAAAATTGGAATGAGCAGTTCTTC. This encodes CASSQNWNEQFF. Full variable domain (outside the CDR3, taken from reference TRBV7-9 and TRBJ2-1): DTGVSQNPRHKITKRGQNVTFRCDPISEHNRLYWYRQTLGQGPEFLTYFQNEAQLEKSRLLSDRFSAERPKGSFSTLEIQRTEQGDSAMYLCASSQNWNEQFFGPGTRLTVL.

This clonotype was seen a handful of times. The chain carries TRBV4-1 and TRBJ1-1; no definite D call. Trimming pared 0 bases from V and 4 bases from J, leaving 9 bases between. The CDR3 consists of 14 residues. The germline gives CDR1 MGHRA, CDR2 YSYEKL. CDR3 sequence (DNA): TGCGCCAGCAGCCAAGAAGCCGCGACCACTGAAGCTTTCTTT. Translating it yields CASSQEAATTEAFF.

This clonotype was detected only a few times. This chain uses TRBV12-3 or TRBV12-4 with TRBJ1-1; no definite D call. The CDR3 has 13 amino acids. V was cut by 10 bases and J by 2 bases, with 14 bases left in between. The CDR3 here is CATSVSHNTEAFF. Written as DNA, the CDR3 is TGTGCCACCTCAGTTTCTCACAACACTGAAGCTTTCTTT.

This clonotype has only one observation. The chain employs TRBV5-1 and TRBJ2-5, with D hard to call. The ends were cut back, 4 bases at V and 5 bases at J, with 9 bases in the middle. Germline assignment: CDR1 SGHRS and CDR2 YFSETQ. CDR3 length: 12 amino acids. The CDR3 region has the DNA TGCGCCAGCAGCAGCGATGCGGAGACCCAGTACTTC. Protein product: CASSSDAETQYF.

This clonotype was observed many times. This sequence joins TRBV4-1 and TRBJ1-4; a weak D match, TRBD1 (6 bases). V was pared by 1 base and J by 8 bases, with 14 bases between. This CDR3 has 15 residues. Germline CDR1 MGHRA, CDR2 YSYEKL. CDR3 amino acids: CASSQVAGVEEKLFF. The CDR3 DNA is TGCGCCAGCAGCCAAGTAGCAGGGGTGGAAGAAAAACTGTTTTTT.

This clonotype was seen ten or more times. The chain is built from TRBV10-3 and TRBJ2-1; 8 nucleotides line up with TRBD2. V was clipped by 2 bases and J by 4 bases; unmatched bases: 4. Germline-derived CDR1 and CDR2 are ENHRY and SYGVKD. The CDR3 consists of 15 residues. The DNA for the CDR3 is TGTGCCATCAGTGAGGAGCGGGGGATATACAATGAGCAGTTCTTC. Translating it yields CAISEERGIYNEQFF.

In this sample, this clonotype turned up a few times. V gene TRBV4-3 combines with J gene TRBJ2-7; 7 bases are a match to TRBD1. J lost 4 bases, V lost 3 bases, and 3 bases had no gene match. In germline, CDR1 is LGHNA, CDR2 YSLEER. The length of the CDR3 is 13 residues. In DNA form, the CDR3 reads TGCGCCAGCAGCCAGACGACAGGGTACGAGCAGTACTTC. This sequence encodes CASSQTTGYEQYF.

V is TRBV7-9 and J is TRBJ2-5; no reliable D call. Trimming cost V 3 bases and J 1 base, with 6 bases left between them. This CDR3 comprises 13 residues. CDR1 is SEHNR, CDR2 FQNEAQ, per germline (reference sequence). The CDR3 bases are TGTGCCAGCAGCTTTTCCAGCCAAGAGACCCAGTACTTC. Residues: CASSFSSQETQYF.

This clonotype has just a few counts. The V gene is TRBV2, the J gene TRBJ2-7; D gene ambiguous. CDR1 and CDR2 (germline): SNHLY, FYNNEI. Trimming removed 1 base from V and 1 base from J, with 11 bases in between. This CDR3 has 15 amino acids. The DNA of the CDR3 is TGTGCCAGCAGTGAAGGGACCGTGGGGTCCTACGAGCAGTACTTC. This gives the protein CASSEGTVGSYEQYF. Complete variable domain (other parts from reference TRBV2 and TRBJ2-7): EPEVTQTPSHQVTQMGQEVILRCVPISNHLYFYWYRQILGQKVEFLVSFYNNEISEKSEIFDDQFSVERPDGSNFTLKIRSTKLEDSAMYFCASSEGTVGSYEQYFGPGTRLTVT.

This chain uses TRBV29-1 with TRBJ2-3; either TRBD1 or TRBD2 may supply D (5 bases each). CDR3 length: 13 amino acids. V was clipped by 7 bases and J by 1 base, with 12 bases between them. Germline V lookup: CDR1 SQVTM, CDR2 ANQGSEA. This chain's CDR3 is CSAYRRGTDTQYF. The CDR3 DNA follows: TGCAGCGCCTACAGGCGGGGCACAGATACGCAGTATTTT.

The chain recombines TRBV18 with TRBJ2-3; 8 bases fit TRBD2. Unmatched junction bases numbered 8, after V lost 3 bases and J lost 3 bases. CDR3 length equals 16 residues. The germline V gene encodes CDR1 KGHSH and CDR2 LQKENI. CDR3 region: CASSPIRGGRTDTQYF. DNA for the CDR3: TGTGCCAGCTCACCCATCCGGGGGGGCCGGACAGATACGCAGTATTTT.

This clonotype was counted many times. The rearrangement links TRBV12-3 or TRBV12-4 to TRBJ2-7, with TRBD1 matching over 8 bases. V shed 1 base, J shed 2 bases, and the junction held 4 bases outside the gene matches. The CDR3 extends over 15 amino acids. The CDR3 sequence is CASSLVTGVPYEQYF. For the CDR3, the DNA is TGTGCCAGCAGTTTAGTGACAGGGGTACCCTACGAGCAGTACTTC.